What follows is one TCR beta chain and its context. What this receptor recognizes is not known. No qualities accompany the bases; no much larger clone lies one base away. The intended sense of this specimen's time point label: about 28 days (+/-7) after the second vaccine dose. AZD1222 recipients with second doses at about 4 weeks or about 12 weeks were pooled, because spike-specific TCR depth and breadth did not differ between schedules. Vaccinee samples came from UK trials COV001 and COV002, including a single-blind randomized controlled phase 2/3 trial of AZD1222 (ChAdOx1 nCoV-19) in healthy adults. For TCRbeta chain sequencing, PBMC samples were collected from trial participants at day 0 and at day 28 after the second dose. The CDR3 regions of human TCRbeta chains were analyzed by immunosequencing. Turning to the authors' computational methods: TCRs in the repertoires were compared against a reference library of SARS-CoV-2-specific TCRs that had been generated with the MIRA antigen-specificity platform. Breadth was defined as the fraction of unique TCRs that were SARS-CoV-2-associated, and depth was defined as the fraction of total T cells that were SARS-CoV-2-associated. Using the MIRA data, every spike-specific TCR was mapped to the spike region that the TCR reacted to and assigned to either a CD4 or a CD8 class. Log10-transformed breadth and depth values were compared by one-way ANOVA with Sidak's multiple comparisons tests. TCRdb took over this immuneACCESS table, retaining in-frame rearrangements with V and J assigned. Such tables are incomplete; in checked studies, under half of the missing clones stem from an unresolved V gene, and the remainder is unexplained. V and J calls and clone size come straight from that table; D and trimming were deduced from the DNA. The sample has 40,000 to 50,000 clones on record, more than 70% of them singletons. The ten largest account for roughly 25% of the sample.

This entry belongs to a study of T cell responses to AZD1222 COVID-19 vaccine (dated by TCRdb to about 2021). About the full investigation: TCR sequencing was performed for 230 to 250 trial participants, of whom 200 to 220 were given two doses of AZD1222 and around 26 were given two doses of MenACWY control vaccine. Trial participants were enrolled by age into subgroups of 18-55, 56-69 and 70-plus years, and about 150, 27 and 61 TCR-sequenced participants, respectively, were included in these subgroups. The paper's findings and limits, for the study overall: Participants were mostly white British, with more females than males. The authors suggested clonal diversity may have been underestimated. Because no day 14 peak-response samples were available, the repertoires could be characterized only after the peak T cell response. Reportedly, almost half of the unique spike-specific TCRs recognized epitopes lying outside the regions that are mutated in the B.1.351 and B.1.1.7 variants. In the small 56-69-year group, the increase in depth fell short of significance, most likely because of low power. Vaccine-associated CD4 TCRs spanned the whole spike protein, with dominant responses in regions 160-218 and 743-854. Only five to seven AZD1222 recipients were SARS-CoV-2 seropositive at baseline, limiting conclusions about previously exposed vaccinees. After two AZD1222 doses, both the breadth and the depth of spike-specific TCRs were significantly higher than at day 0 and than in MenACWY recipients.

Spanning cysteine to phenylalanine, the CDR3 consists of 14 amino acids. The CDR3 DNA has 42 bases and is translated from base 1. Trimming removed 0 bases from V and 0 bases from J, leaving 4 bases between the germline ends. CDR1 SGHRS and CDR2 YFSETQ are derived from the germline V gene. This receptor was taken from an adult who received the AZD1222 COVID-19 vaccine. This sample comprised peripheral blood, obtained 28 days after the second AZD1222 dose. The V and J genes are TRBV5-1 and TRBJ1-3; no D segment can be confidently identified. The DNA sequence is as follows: TGCGCCAGCAGCTTGGGGGACTCTGGAAACACCATATATTTT. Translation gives CASSLGDSGNTIYF. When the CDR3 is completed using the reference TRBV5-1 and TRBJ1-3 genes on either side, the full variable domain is KAGVTQTPRYLIKTRGQQVTLSCSPISGHRSVSWYQQTPGQGLQFLFEYFSETQRNKGNFPGRFSGRQFSNSRSEMNVSTLELGDSALYLCASSLGDSGNTIYFGEGSWLTVV.